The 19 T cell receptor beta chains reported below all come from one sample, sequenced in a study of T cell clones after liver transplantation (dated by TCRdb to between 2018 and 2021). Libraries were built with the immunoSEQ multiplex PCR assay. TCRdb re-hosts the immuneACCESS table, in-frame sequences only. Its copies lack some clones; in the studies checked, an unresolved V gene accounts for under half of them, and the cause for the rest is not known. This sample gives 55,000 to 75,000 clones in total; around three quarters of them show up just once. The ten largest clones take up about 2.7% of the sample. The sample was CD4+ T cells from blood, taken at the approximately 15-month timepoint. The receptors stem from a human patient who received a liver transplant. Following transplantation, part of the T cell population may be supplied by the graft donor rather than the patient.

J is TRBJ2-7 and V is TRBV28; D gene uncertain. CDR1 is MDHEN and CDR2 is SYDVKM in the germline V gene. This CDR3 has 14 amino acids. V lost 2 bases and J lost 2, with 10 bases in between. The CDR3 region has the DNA TGTGCCAGCAGTTTAGGGTCAGCCCCCTACGAGCAGTACTTC. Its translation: CASSLGSAPYEQYF.

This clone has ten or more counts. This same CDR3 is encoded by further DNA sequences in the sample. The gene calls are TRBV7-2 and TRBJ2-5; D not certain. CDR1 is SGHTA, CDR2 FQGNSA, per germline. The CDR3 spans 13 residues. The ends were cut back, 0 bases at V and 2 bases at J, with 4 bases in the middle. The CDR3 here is CASSLARQETQYF. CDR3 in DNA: TGTGCCAGCAGCTTAGCCCGGCAAGAGACCCAGTACTTC.

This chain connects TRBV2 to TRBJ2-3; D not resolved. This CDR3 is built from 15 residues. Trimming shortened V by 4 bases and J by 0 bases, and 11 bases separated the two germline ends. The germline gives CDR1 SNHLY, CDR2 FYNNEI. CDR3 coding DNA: TGTGCCAGCAGTGTTGCGGATTCTAGCACAGATACGCAGTATTTT. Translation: CASSVADSSTDTQYF.

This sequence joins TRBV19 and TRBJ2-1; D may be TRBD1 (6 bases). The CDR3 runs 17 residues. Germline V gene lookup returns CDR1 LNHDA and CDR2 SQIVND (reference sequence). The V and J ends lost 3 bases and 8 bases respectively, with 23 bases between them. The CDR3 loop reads CASSIGQNPIIGDEQFF. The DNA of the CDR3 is TGTGCCAGTAGTATCGGACAGAATCCTATAATCGGCGATGAGCAGTTCTTC.

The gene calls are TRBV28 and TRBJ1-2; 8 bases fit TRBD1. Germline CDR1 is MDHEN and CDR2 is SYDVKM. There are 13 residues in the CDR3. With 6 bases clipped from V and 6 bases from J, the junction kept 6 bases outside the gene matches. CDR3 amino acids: CASRPTGVDGYTF. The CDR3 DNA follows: TGTGCCAGCAGACCGACAGGGGTCGATGGCTACACCTTC.

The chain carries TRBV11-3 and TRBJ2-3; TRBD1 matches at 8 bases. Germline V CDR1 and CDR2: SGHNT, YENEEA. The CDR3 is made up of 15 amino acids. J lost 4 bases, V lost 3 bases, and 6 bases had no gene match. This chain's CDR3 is CASSFRSGGADTQYF. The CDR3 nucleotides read TGTGCCAGCAGCTTTAGGTCAGGGGGCGCAGATACGCAGTATTTT. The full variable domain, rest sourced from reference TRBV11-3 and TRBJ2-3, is EAGVVQSPRYKIIEKKQPVAFWCNPISGHNTLYWYLQNLGQGPELLIRYENEEAVDDSQLPKDRFSAERLKGVDSTLKIQPAELGDSAVYLCASSFRSGGADTQYFGPGTRLTVL.

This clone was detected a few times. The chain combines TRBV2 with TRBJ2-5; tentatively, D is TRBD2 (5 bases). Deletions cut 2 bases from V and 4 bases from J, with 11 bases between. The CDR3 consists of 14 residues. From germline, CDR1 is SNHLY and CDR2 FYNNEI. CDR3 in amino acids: CASSEIVEGETQYF. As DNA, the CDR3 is TGTGCCAGCAGTGAAATAGTTGAGGGAGAGACCCAGTACTTC.

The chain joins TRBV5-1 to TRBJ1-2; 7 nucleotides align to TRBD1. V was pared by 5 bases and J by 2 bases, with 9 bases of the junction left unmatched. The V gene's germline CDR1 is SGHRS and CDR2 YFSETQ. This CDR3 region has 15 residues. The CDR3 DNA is TGCGCCAGCAGTACCTCCGGGACAGAGAACTATGGCTACACCTTC. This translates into CASSTSGTENYGYTF.

Written as DNA, the CDR3 is TGTGCCTGGAGTCTCACTAGCGGAACCAGGAATGAGCAGTTCTTC. Its protein product is CAWSLTSGTRNEQFF. The rearrangement uses TRBV30 and TRBJ2-1; 8 bases fit TRBD2. The CDR3 totals 15 residues. CDR1 is GTSNPN and CDR2 is SVGIG in the germline V gene (reference sequence). The J segment lost 7 bases and the V segment lost 2 bases, leaving 10 bases of the junction unmatched.

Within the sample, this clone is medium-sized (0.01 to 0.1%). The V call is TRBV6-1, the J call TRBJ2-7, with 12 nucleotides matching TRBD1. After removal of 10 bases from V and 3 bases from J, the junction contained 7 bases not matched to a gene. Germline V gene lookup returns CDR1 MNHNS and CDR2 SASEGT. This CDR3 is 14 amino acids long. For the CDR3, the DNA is TGTGCCACCAACCGGGACAGGGGGCGCTACGAGCAGTACGTC. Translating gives CATNRDRGRYEQYV.

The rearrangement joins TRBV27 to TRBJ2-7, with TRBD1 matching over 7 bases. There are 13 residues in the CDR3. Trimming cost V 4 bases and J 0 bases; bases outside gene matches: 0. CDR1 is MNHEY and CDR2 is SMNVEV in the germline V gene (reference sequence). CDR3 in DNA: TGTGCCAGCAGTTGGGACAGCTCCTACGAGCAGTACGTC. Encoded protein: CASSWDSSYEQYV.

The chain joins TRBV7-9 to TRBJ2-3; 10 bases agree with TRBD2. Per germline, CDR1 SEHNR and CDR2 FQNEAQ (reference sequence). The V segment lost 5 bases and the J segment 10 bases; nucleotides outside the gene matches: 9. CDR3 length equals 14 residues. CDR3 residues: CASSPPAGGPSQYF. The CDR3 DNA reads TGTGCCAGCAGCCCCCCAGCGGGAGGGCCTTCGCAGTATTTT.

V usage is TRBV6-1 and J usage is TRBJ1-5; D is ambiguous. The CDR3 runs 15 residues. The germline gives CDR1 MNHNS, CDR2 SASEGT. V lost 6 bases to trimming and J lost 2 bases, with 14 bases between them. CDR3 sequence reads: CASSRPSGGNQPQHF. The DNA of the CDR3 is TGTGCCAGCAGCCGTCCCTCTGGTGGCAATCAGCCCCAGCATTTT.

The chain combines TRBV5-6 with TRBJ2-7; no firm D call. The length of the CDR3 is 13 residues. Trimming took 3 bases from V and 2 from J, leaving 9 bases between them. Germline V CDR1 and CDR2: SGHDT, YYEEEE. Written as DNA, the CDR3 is TGTGCCAGCAGCTCTGGCCGAACCTACGAGCAGTACGTC. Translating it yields CASSSGRTYEQYV.

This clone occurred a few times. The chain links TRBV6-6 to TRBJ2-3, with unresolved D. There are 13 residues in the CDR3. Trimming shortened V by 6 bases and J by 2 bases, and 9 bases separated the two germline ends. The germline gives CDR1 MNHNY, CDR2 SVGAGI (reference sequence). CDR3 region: CASRSQATDTQYF. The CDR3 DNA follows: TGTGCCAGCAGGAGCCAGGCCACAGATACGCAGTATTTT.

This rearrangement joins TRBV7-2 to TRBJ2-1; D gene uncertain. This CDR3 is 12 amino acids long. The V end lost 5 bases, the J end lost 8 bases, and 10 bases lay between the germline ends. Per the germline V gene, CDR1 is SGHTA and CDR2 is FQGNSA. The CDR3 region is CASSPVSHEQFF. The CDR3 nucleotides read TGTGCCAGCAGCCCAGTGTCCCATGAGCAGTTCTTC.

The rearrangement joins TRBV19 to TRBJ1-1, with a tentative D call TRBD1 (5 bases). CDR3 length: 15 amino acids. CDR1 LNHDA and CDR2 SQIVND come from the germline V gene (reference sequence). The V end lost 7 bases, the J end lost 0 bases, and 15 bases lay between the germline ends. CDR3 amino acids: CASKRREGLNTEAFF. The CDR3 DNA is TGTGCCAGTAAGCGTAGGGAGGGGCTGAACACTGAAGCTTTCTTT. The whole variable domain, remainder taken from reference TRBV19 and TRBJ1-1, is DGGITQSPKYLFRKEGQNVTLSCEQNLNHDAMYWYRQDPGQGLRLIYYSQIVNDFQKGDIAEGYSVSREKKESFPLTVTSAQKNPTAFYLCASKRREGLNTEAFFGQGTRLTVV.

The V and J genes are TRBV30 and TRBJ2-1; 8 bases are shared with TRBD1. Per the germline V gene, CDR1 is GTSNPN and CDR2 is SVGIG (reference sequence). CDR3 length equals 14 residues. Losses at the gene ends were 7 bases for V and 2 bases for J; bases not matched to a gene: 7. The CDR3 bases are TGTGCCTTCCGACAGGGGCTAACCTACAATGAGCAGTTCTTC. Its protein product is CAFRQGLTYNEQFF.

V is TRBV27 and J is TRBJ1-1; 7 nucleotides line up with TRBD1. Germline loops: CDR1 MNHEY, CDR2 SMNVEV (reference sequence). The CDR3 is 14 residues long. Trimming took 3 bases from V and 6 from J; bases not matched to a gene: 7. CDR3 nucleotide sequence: TGTGCCAGCAGTTTTACGGACAGGTCCCCTGAAGCTTTCTTT. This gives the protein CASSFTDRSPEAFF.